These 16 T cell receptor beta chains originate from one sample sequenced in a study of blood T cell repertoires in COVID-19. The protocol was immunoSEQ multiplex PCR, while the TCRdb copy is restricted to in-frame clones and leaves out a portion. Of 100,000 to 130,000 clones in the sample, 88% were seen once. The specimen was peripheral blood. The receptors originated from a human donor in a cohort sampled during active COVID-19.

The J gene is TRBJ2-2, the V gene TRBV10-3; tentatively, D is TRBD2 (5 bases). The CDR3 has 15 residues. Germline CDR1 is ENHRY and CDR2 is SYGVKD. Trimming removed 2 bases at V and 1 base at J, with 8 bases between. The DNA for the CDR3 is TGTGCCATCAGTGAGGGACTGGAGAACACCGGGGAGCTGTTTTTT. It codes for CAISEGLENTGELFF.

This rearrangement joins TRBV4-1 to TRBJ2-1; 8 bases map to TRBD2. The CDR3 length is 17 residues. From germline, CDR1 is MGHRA and CDR2 YSYEKL. V shed 1 base, J shed 4 bases, and the junction held 9 bases outside the gene matches. The CDR3 region has the DNA TGCGCCAGCAGCCAAGGGCACCTAGCGGGTTCTTACAATGAGCAGTTCTTC. It codes for CASSQGHLAGSYNEQFF.

The rearrangement joins TRBV19 to TRBJ2-5, with 9 bases matching TRBD1. Germline CDR1 reads LNHDA; CDR2 reads SQIVND (reference sequence). The CDR3 is 15 residues long. V dropped 3 bases and J dropped 5; count of bases not matched to a gene: 7. The CDR3 DNA sequence: TGTGCCAGTAGTATTACATTAGGACAGGGGGAGACCCAGTACTTC. Amino acids: CASSITLGQGETQYF.

This chain links TRBV28 with TRBJ2-7; 9 nucleotides agree with TRBD1. The ends lost 2 bases at V and 3 bases at J; junction bases unmatched: 5. The CDR3 spans 15 residues. Looked up from germline, CDR1 is MDHEN and CDR2 is SYDVKM. In DNA form, the CDR3 reads TGTGCCAGCAGTTTACCCCAGACAGGGGGCTACGAGCAGTACTTC. This sequence encodes CASSLPQTGGYEQYF. The whole variable domain, remainder taken from reference TRBV28 and TRBJ2-7, is DVKVTQSSRYLVKRTGEKVFLECVQDMDHENMFWYRQDPGLGLRLIYFSYDVKMKEKGDIPEGYSVSREKKERFSLILESASTNQTSMYLCASSLPQTGGYEQYFGPGTRLTVT.

The gene calls are TRBV29-1 and TRBJ1-2, with unresolved D. CDR1 and CDR2 (germline): SQVTM, ANQGSEA. V was trimmed by 2 bases and J by 0 bases, leaving 7 bases between them. This CDR3 contains 13 residues. The CDR3 DNA reads as TGCAGCGTTGAAACCTTAGCTAACTATGGCTACACCTTC. It yields the protein CSVETLANYGYTF.

The gene calls are TRBV6-5 and TRBJ1-4, with 9 positions matching TRBD1. Germline lookup yields CDR1 MNHEY and CDR2 SVGAGI. This CDR3 is built from 15 residues. V lost 0 bases, J lost 10 bases, and 6 bases stayed unmatched. The CDR3 bases are TGTGCCAGCAGTTACTCGGGACAGGGAGAAGGAAAACTGTTTTTT. Translation gives CASSYSGQGEGKLFF.

As concerns this clone: Other nucleotide sequences in the sample specify the same CDR3. The CDR3 loop is CASRGVGTEAFF. The CDR3 nucleotides are TGTGCCAGCAGAGGGGTAGGCACTGAAGCTTTCTTT. The chain joins TRBV6-5 to TRBJ1-1; weak D call: TRBD1 (5 bases). This CDR3 has 12 amino acids. In germline, CDR1 is MNHEY, CDR2 SVGAGI. Trimming removed 6 bases at V and 4 bases at J, with 9 bases between.

The DNA of the CDR3 is TGTGCCAGCAGTCCCCCGGGACAGGGGGCTGGCTACTATGGCTACACCTTC. This encodes CASSPPGQGAGYYGYTF. The chain recombines TRBV7-9 with TRBJ1-2; 12 bases are shared with TRBD1. V lost 6 bases to trimming and J lost 3 bases; unmatched junction nucleotides: 11. The CDR3 sequence is 17 residues long. Germline lookup yields CDR1 SEHNR and CDR2 FQNEAQ (reference sequence).

J is TRBJ1-3 and V is TRBV10-2, with D possibly being TRBD1 (5 bases). Trimming stripped 3 bases from V and 0 bases from J, with 9 bases between. The CDR3 contains 15 residues. CDR1 and CDR2 (germline): WSHSY, SAAADI. Written as DNA, the CDR3 is TGCGCCAGCAGTGAACAGGCCCTCTCTGGAAACACCATATATTTT. Translating it yields CASSEQALSGNTIYF.

The V gene is TRBV27, the J gene TRBJ1-1; 7 bases match TRBD1. The CDR3 extends over 18 amino acids. Germline CDR1 reads MNHEY; CDR2 reads SMNVEV (reference sequence). The J segment lost 0 bases and the V segment lost 8 bases, leaving 18 bases of the junction unmatched. This CDR3 is CASLKKVMAGQLNTEAFF. For the CDR3, the DNA is TGTGCCAGCCTCAAGAAGGTTATGGCGGGACAGCTGAACACTGAAGCTTTCTTT.

The genes are TRBV21-1 and TRBJ2-3; TRBD1, the D gene given by the table, was not confirmed from the DNA. TRBV21-1 is annotated as a pseudogene. This CDR3 has 19 amino acids. CDR3 DNA sequence: TGTGCCAGCAGCGACTCCTCGGGACAGGGTATCGTTAGCACAGATACGCAGTATTTT. Amino acids: CASSDSSGQGIVSTDTQYF.

This chain joins TRBV6-5 and TRBJ1-5; TRBD1 matches 9 bases. The V gene's germline CDR1 is MNHEY and CDR2 SVGAGI. Trimming removed 6 bases from V and 6 bases from J; junction bases left unmatched: 6. CDR3 length: 14 residues. The CDR3 DNA reads as TGTGCCAGCAGGGGGACAGGGCAGGGTCAGCCCCAGCATTTT. This sequence encodes CASRGTGQGQPQHF.

The chain links TRBV12-1 to TRBJ2-1; whether TRBD2, the table's D call, matches the DNA was not checked. TRBV12-1 is shown as a pseudogene. This CDR3 contains 19 residues. The chain's CDR3 is CASSSEVAGVPSSYNEQFF. CDR3 coding DNA: TGTGCCAGCAGCTCTGAGGTAGCGGGGGTACCGAGCTCCTACAATGAGCAGTTCTTC.

This chain uses TRBV3-1 (or the pseudogene TRBV3-2) with TRBJ1-2; the match to TRBD1 covers 7 bases. This CDR3 region has 14 residues. The V and J ends lost 5 bases and 4 bases, in that order; junction bases with no gene match: 7. Germline CDR1 and CDR2: LGHDT and YNNKEL (reference sequence). Here the CDR3 reads CASSRSEGAYGYTF. CDR3 bases: TGTGCCAGCAGCAGATCTGAGGGGGCCTATGGCTACACCTTC.

The chain employs TRBV27 and TRBJ2-1, with 11 bases matching TRBD2. Germline V CDR1 and CDR2: MNHEY, SMNVEV (reference sequence). The CDR3 loop spans 15 amino acids. J was trimmed by 4 bases and V by 7 bases; bases with no gene match: 6. CDR3 residues: CASTIAGGGYNEQFF. As DNA, the CDR3 is TGTGCCAGCACCATAGCGGGAGGGGGTTACAATGAGCAGTTCTTC.

The chain joins TRBV5-1 to TRBJ2-7; 10 nucleotides match TRBD1. This CDR3 comprises 14 residues. The V and J ends lost 4 bases and 5 bases, in that order; junction bases with no gene match: 6. The germline gives CDR1 SGHRS, CDR2 YFSETQ. The DNA for the CDR3 is TGCGCCAGCAGCATAGGGGACAGGGGTAACGAGCAGTACTTC. It translates to CASSIGDRGNEQYF.